The clone carrying this TCR beta chain was seen once. Germline lookup yields CDR1 SEHNR and CDR2 FQNEAQ (reference sequence). V was trimmed by 5 bases and J by 3 bases, leaving 19 bases between them. The CDR3 is made up of 16 amino acids. As processed by the authors: By means of reference gene primer amplification, nucleated cell counts were estimated. TCRdb keeps only in-frame clones here, not all; method: immunoSEQ multiplex PCR. V, J and clone size derive from that table, while D and trimming were established from the DNA sequence. The data hold 71,000 or so clones, with 87% observed a single time. This specimen belongs to a study of blood T cell repertoires in COVID-19. Across the study: Italy, Spain and the United States were the sources of the convalescent and acute COVID-19 samples.

The sample consisted of peripheral blood. This chain connects TRBV7-9 to TRBJ1-2; D is possibly TRBD1 (6 bases). This clonotype originated in a middle-aged man with active COVID-19. The CDR3: CASSPAGAGADYGYTF. In DNA form, the CDR3 reads TGTGCCAGCAGCCCAGCCGGGGCAGGGGCGGACTATGGCTACACCTTC.